Each of the 25 T cell receptor beta chains below was sequenced from the same sample in a study of cytomegalovirus exposure and HLA in healthy donors. The PCR contained 60 Vbeta and 13 Jbeta primers. Generated by immunoSEQ multiplex PCR, the TCRdb table keeps only in-frame clones and is missing some. The top ten clones hold about 7.4% of a sample with approximately 160,000 clones, about four fifths of them seen once. Input material: PBMCs. The receptors come from a male donor in good health and CMV-seropositive.

The chain links TRBV4-1 to TRBJ1-4; 7 bases map to TRBD1. Unmatched junction bases numbered 15, after V lost 1 base and J lost 7 bases. Germline-derived CDR1 and CDR2 are MGHRA and YSYEKL. The CDR3 covers 18 residues. CDR3 nucleotide sequence: TGCGCCAGCAGCCAAGTCGGAGGGGGCGGATGGATAGGTGAAAAACTGTTTTTT. Translation gives CASSQVGGGGWIGEKLFF.

The V gene is TRBV7-9, the J gene TRBJ2-7, with 8 bases matching TRBD2. V dropped 4 bases and J dropped 5; count of bases not matched to a gene: 7. The germline V gene encodes CDR1 SEHNR and CDR2 FQNEAQ (reference sequence). The CDR3 totals 14 residues. CDR3 nucleotide sequence: TGTGCCAGCAGCTCGACTAGCGCCGCCCACGAGCAGTACTTC. Translating it yields CASSSTSAAHEQYF.

This clone was counted a single time. This chain joins TRBV5-5 and TRBJ1-5, with TRBD1 identical over 9 bases. The CDR3 has 13 amino acids. CDR1 is SGHKS and CDR2 is YYEKEE in the germline V gene (reference sequence). The junction had 0 bases not matched to a gene; V was cut back by 3 bases and J by 5 bases. The CDR3 region has the DNA TGTGCCAGCAGCTGGACAGGGGATCAGCCCCAGCATTTT. Its protein is CASSWTGDQPQHF.

The chain uses TRBV19 and TRBJ2-4, with 8 positions matching TRBD1. The CDR3 totals 14 residues. Germline-derived CDR1 and CDR2 are LNHDA and SQIVND (reference sequence). J was trimmed by 5 bases and V by 6 bases; bases with no gene match: 6. CDR3 nucleotide sequence: TGTGCCAGTAGCCCGGGGACAGGAGAAAACATTCAGTACTTC. Its translation is CASSPGTGENIQYF.

V is TRBV11-2 and J is TRBJ1-2, with TRBD1 matching over 7 bases. The CDR3 has 15 amino acids. The ends lost 3 bases at V and 4 bases at J; junction bases unmatched: 8. Germline V lookup: CDR1 SGHAT, CDR2 FQNNGV. CDR3 sequence: CASSLISSGGYGYTF. CDR3 DNA sequence: TGTGCCAGCAGCTTGATTAGTTCAGGGGGCTATGGCTACACCTTC.

V gene TRBV6-5 combines with J gene TRBJ1-1; 7 nucleotides align to TRBD1. This CDR3 contains 15 residues. Germline values: CDR1 MNHEY, CDR2 SVGAGI. The J segment lost 0 bases and the V segment lost 5 bases, leaving 6 bases of the junction unmatched. The CDR3 loop is CASSNGQAVNTEAFF. DNA for the CDR3: TGTGCCAGCAGTAATGGACAGGCAGTGAACACTGAAGCTTTCTTT.

The gene calls are TRBV6-4 and TRBJ2-1; TRBD2 matches at 11 bases. The CDR3 is made up of 16 amino acids. The V and J ends lost 3 bases and 3 bases, in that order; junction bases with no gene match: 4. Germline CDR1 MRHNA, CDR2 SNTAGT. CDR3 DNA sequence: TGTGCCAGCAGTGAAGGTAGCGGGGGGGGCTACAATGAGCAGTTCTTC. It is translated as CASSEGSGGGYNEQFF.

The chain joins TRBV6-5 to TRBJ1-1; 9 bases align to TRBD1. The CDR3 covers 13 residues. The V gene end was trimmed by 7 bases and the J gene end by 5 bases; junction bases not matched to a gene: 5. Germline assignment: CDR1 MNHEY and CDR2 SVGAGI. The CDR3 bases are TGTGCCAGCACAGGACAGGGGTGGACTGAAGCTTTCTTT. As protein: CASTGQGWTEAFF.

This clone has only a few counts. This chain connects TRBV7-9 to TRBJ2-1; TRBD2 agrees at 13 bases. J gave up 8 bases and V 4 bases, and 2 bases lay outside the gene matches. The CDR3 covers 14 residues. The germline CDR1 and CDR2 sequences are SEHNR and FQNEAQ (reference sequence). In DNA form, the CDR3 reads TGTGCCAGCAGCTGGACTAGCGGGGGATATGAGCAGTTCTTC. This encodes CASSWTSGGYEQFF.

The rearrangement uses TRBV5-1 and TRBJ2-5; D unclear. V was cut by 1 base and J by 5 bases, with 3 bases left in between. CDR1 is SGHRS and CDR2 is YFSETQ in the germline V gene. CDR3 size: 11 residues. The CDR3 sequence is CASSLRETQYF. The CDR3 region has the DNA TGCGCCAGCAGCTTGCGGGAGACCCAGTACTTC.

This chain joins TRBV4-1 and TRBJ1-1, with D maybe TRBD1 (6 bases). The length of the CDR3 is 18 residues. Germline V gives CDR1 MGHRA, CDR2 YSYEKL. The germline V and J ends were trimmed by 4 bases and 1 base, with 22 bases remaining between them. In DNA, the CDR3 is TGCGCCAGCAGCCTATCTAATCCGACAGGACTCAGGAACACTGAAGCTTTCTTT. Its translation: CASSLSNPTGLRNTEAFF.

This chain links TRBV27 with TRBJ2-7; 8 positions match TRBD2. J was trimmed by 2 bases and V by 3 bases; bases with no gene match: 3. This CDR3 has 14 amino acids. The germline V gene encodes CDR1 MNHEY and CDR2 SMNVEV (reference sequence). The CDR3 DNA reads as TGTGCCAGCAGTTTTCGGGGGGGCCCCTACGAGCAGTACTTC. Translating gives CASSFRGGPYEQYF.

J is TRBJ2-5 and V is TRBV30, with TRBD2 as a possible D gene (5 bases). The CDR3 runs to 11 residues. Germline CDR1 reads GTSNPN; CDR2 reads SVGIG (reference sequence). V gave up 4 bases and J gave up 5 bases, with 8 bases separating them. CDR3 bases: TGTGCCTGGACTAGCAGCGAGACCCAGTACTTC. Its translation: CAWTSSETQYF.

The V call is TRBV30, the J call TRBJ2-5, with a tentative D call TRBD2 (6 bases). The CDR3 is made up of 13 amino acids. Germline CDR1 reads GTSNPN; CDR2 reads SVGIG (reference sequence). Trimming cost V 2 bases and J 1 base, with 8 bases left between them. Here the CDR3 DNA reads TGTGCCTGGAGTTGGACTACCCAAGAGACCCAGTACTTC. Translated: CAWSWTTQETQYF.

This clone is a singleton in its sample. The V gene is TRBV21-1, the J gene TRBJ1-2. TRBV21-1 is labeled a pseudogene. The CDR3 consists of 20 residues. The CDR3 nucleotides read TGTGCCAGCAGCACACGGCGGGTGGGGACTTCCGAACCTCCTAACTATGGCTACACCTTC. Translation: CASSTRRVGTSEPPNYGYTF.

The chain couples TRBV29-1 to TRBJ1-1, with 9 nucleotides matching TRBD1. Germline trimming cut 3 bases from V and 4 bases from J; bases unmatched to any gene: 3. The CDR3 is 13 amino acids. Germline CDR1 reads SQVTM; CDR2 reads ANQGSEA. The CDR3 sequence: CSVDRQGVTEAFF. In DNA form, the CDR3 reads TGCAGCGTTGATAGACAGGGGGTCACTGAAGCTTTCTTT.

The chain is built from TRBV6-6 and TRBJ2-1; weak D call: TRBD2 (6 bases). CDR1 is MNHNY, CDR2 SVGAGI, per germline (reference sequence). The CDR3 consists of 16 residues. V was trimmed by 0 bases and J by 7 bases, leaving 16 bases between them. CDR3 DNA: TGTGCCAGCAGTTACTCACACGGGGGTTTGGTTAATGAGCAGTTCTTC. It specifies CASSYSHGGLVNEQFF.

This chain links TRBV10-1 with TRBJ2-3; TRBD2 matches at 15 bases. The CDR3 totals 17 residues. V lost 0 bases, J lost 6 bases, and 4 bases stayed unmatched. Germline assignment: CDR1 WNHNN and CDR2 SYGVQD (reference sequence). CDR3 sequence (DNA): TGCGCCAGCAGTGAGTCGGGACTAGCGGGGGGTTACGATACGCAGTATTTT. Translated: CASSESGLAGGYDTQYF.

This clone was observed once. The V and J genes are TRBV21-1 and TRBJ1-1. TRBV21-1 corresponds to a pseudogene. This CDR3 comprises 15 residues. DNA of the CDR3: TGTGCCAGCAGCAAATGGGGACTCATGAACACTGAAGCTTTCTTT. Protein: CASSKWGLMNTEAFF.

This clone appeared once. V and J are TRBV5-8 and TRBJ2-3; tentative D call: TRBD2 (6 bases). Germline V gene sequence: CDR1 SGHTS, CDR2 YDEGEE. The CDR3 has 18 amino acids. V dropped 0 bases and J dropped 1 base, with 18 bases sitting between them. The CDR3 loop reads CASSLAEVVGGGTDTQYF. The CDR3 nucleotides read TGTGCCAGCAGCTTGGCCGAAGTGGTGGGGGGAGGCACAGATACGCAGTATTTT.

Only a few counts were recorded for this clone. The CDR3: CASSYLGQGMNTEAFF. DNA of the CDR3: TGTGCCAGCAGTTACTTGGGACAGGGCATGAACACTGAAGCTTTCTTT. V is TRBV6-5 and J is TRBJ1-1; 9 nucleotides line up with TRBD1. From germline, CDR1 is MNHEY and CDR2 SVGAGI. The CDR3 contains 16 residues. The V and J ends lost 1 base and 0 bases, in that order; junction bases with no gene match: 3.

The chain carries TRBV5-1 and TRBJ2-5, with 8 nucleotides matching TRBD1. The J call may be faulty, since TRBJ2-7 better matches the DNA end. CDR3 size: 13 residues. Germline CDR1 SGHRS, CDR2 YFSETQ. CDR3 DNA sequence: TGCGCCAGCAGGTTCACAGGGGGCTACGAGCAGTACTTC. This gives the protein CASRFTGGYEQYF.

The chain has TRBV27 and TRBJ1-1, with a possible D match to TRBD1 (5 bases). The germline V gene encodes CDR1 MNHEY and CDR2 SMNVEV (reference sequence). V shed 2 bases and J shed 1 base, with 5 bases lying between them. This CDR3 comprises 13 residues. The CDR3 spells CASSLQGNTEAFF. As DNA, the CDR3 is TGTGCCAGCAGTTTACAGGGGAACACTGAAGCTTTCTTT.

The J gene is TRBJ1-6, the V gene TRBV2, with 7 bases aligning to TRBD1. V was clipped by 6 bases and J by 7 bases; unmatched bases: 0. The CDR3 contains 12 residues. In germline, CDR1 is SNHLY, CDR2 FYNNEI. For the CDR3, the DNA is TGTGCCAGCAGACAGGGGAATTCACCCCTCCACTTT. It is translated as CASRQGNSPLHF.

On this clone: This sample includes further DNA sequences coding for the same CDR3. This chain connects TRBV2 to TRBJ2-3; perhaps TRBD1 as D (5 bases). The CDR3 sequence is 14 residues long. The V and J ends lost 2 bases and 0 bases respectively, with 6 bases between them. Germline CDR1 and CDR2: SNHLY and FYNNEI. CDR3 sequence reads: CASSERGSTDTQYF. The CDR3 DNA sequence: TGTGCCAGCAGTGAAAGGGGTAGCACAGATACGCAGTATTTT.